A single sample is the source of the 27 T cell receptor beta chains below, sequenced in a study of PD-1 blockade in classical Hodgkin lymphoma. All patients relapsed after autologous stem cell transplantation, and brentuximab vedotin exposure varied. Produced via immunoSEQ multiplex PCR; TCRdb's table is partial and in-frame only. Of some 22,000 clones listed, around four fifths are singletons. Specimen: peripheral blood mononuclear cells (PBMCs), collected before the second cycle of nivolumab. These receptors came from a human donor with classical Hodgkin lymphoma.

The chain links TRBV7-8 to TRBJ2-1; TRBD2 aligns across 15 bases. The V and J ends lost 3 bases and 9 bases, in that order; junction bases with no gene match: 6. Germline V gene lookup returns CDR1 SGHVS and CDR2 FQNEAQ. There are 16 residues in the CDR3. Here the CDR3 DNA reads TGTGCCAGCAGCTTGAAAGGACTAGCGGGAGGGAGTGAGCAGTTCTTC. It yields the protein CASSLKGLAGGSEQFF.

The V gene is TRBV5-1, the J gene TRBJ2-1; 8 nucleotides agree with TRBD2. Germline values: CDR1 SGHRS, CDR2 YFSETQ. After removal of 1 base from V and 7 bases from J, the junction contained 10 bases not matched to a gene. The CDR3 consists of 16 residues. CDR3 nucleotides: TGCGCCAGCAGCTTGTCGGGCGGGGGGATTGGGAATGAGCAGTTCTTC. This translates into CASSLSGGGIGNEQFF.

The genes are TRBV10-1 and TRBJ2-3; 13 bases match TRBD2. In germline, CDR1 is WNHNN, CDR2 SYGVQD (reference sequence). This CDR3 has 13 amino acids. Trimming removed 8 bases from V and 5 bases from J; junction bases left unmatched: 1. This CDR3 is CASGLAGEDTQYF. In DNA, the CDR3 is TGCGCCAGCGGACTAGCGGGGGAAGATACGCAGTATTTT.

The V gene is TRBV19, the J gene TRBJ2-4; D tentatively reads TRBD1 or TRBD2 (6 bases each). V lost 10 bases and J lost 0, with 22 bases in between. The CDR3 runs to 17 residues. Germline values: CDR1 LNHDA, CDR2 SQIVND (reference sequence). The CDR3 is CATLEGGGYLAKNIQYF. The CDR3 region has the DNA TGTGCCACCCTAGAGGGGGGTGGGTACTTAGCCAAAAACATTCAGTACTTC.

This chain uses TRBV10-2 with TRBJ2-7; D might be TRBD2 (5 bases). V lost 6 bases, J lost 6 bases, and 21 bases lay in between. Germline CDR1 is WSHSY and CDR2 is SAAADI. This CDR3 comprises 15 residues. CDR3 residues: CASSWGVGAGPEQYV. The CDR3 bases are TGCGCCAGCAGCTGGGGAGTGGGAGCCGGTCCCGAGCAGTACGTC.

This clone has only a few counts. The V and J genes are TRBV5-4 and TRBJ2-7; TRBD1 might be the D (5 bases). Trimming cost V 4 bases and J 0 bases, with 14 bases left between them. This CDR3 region has 15 residues. CDR1 and CDR2 from the germline V gene are SGHNT and YYREEE (reference sequence). CDR3 loop: CASSQDTTSSYEQYV. The CDR3 DNA sequence: TGTGCCAGCAGCCAGGACACGACGAGCTCCTACGAGCAGTACGTC.

The rearrangement uses TRBV12-5 and TRBJ2-7, with D hard to call. Trimming removed 0 bases at V and 0 bases at J, with 9 bases between. The CDR3 is 15 residues long. CDR1 is LGHNT, CDR2 FRNRAP, per germline. The CDR3 DNA follows: TGTGCTAGTGGTTTGGTACAGTTCCCCTCCTACGAGCAGTACTTC. Amino acid sequence: CASGLVQFPSYEQYF.

The rearrangement links TRBV4-3 to TRBJ2-7; D ambiguous. Germline values: CDR1 LGHNA, CDR2 YSLEER. The CDR3 runs to 17 residues. The V end was cut by 1 base, the J end by 2 bases, with 18 bases between. The CDR3 region has the DNA TGCGCCAGCAGCCAAGCGTCCCCTAACGACATGACCTACGAGCAGTACTTC. This gives the protein CASSQASPNDMTYEQYF.

A word on this clone: The junction departs from the called germline gene at one end, perhaps through a read error. V usage is TRBV7-7 and J usage is TRBJ2-1; tentatively, D is TRBD2 (5 bases). Germline loops: CDR1 SSHAT, CDR2 FNYEAQ (reference sequence). The CDR3 sequence is 12 residues long. CDR3 sequence: CASSSGGGEQFF. CDR3 in DNA: TGTGCTAGCAGCTCCGGCGGAGGTGAGCAGTTCTTC.

This clone was picked up a small number of times. The chain combines TRBV19 with TRBJ1-1; a weak D match, TRBD1 (6 bases). The CDR3 has 14 amino acids. Germline loops: CDR1 LNHDA, CDR2 SQIVND (reference sequence). In DNA, the CDR3 is TGTGCGTCCAATTTGGACAGACTGAACACTGAAGCTTTCTTT. Encoded protein: CASNLDRLNTEAFF.

The genes are TRBV9 and TRBJ1-3; no firm D call. CDR1 and CDR2 (germline): SGDLS, YYNGEE. V lost 5 bases and J 0 bases, leaving 9 bases between the germline ends. The CDR3 length is 14 residues. CDR3 loop: CASSDTFSGNTIYF. Written as DNA, the CDR3 is TGTGCCAGCAGTGACACCTTCTCTGGAAACACCATATATTTT.

This chain links TRBV6-5 with TRBJ2-1, with D unresolved. The germline V gene encodes CDR1 MNHEY and CDR2 SVGAGI. Trimming removed 6 bases at V and 7 bases at J, with 13 bases between. This CDR3 contains 13 residues. CDR3 region: CASRPWKENEQFF. CDR3 bases: TGTGCCAGCAGGCCCTGGAAGGAGAATGAGCAGTTCTTC.

The rearrangement links TRBV14 to TRBJ1-2; D remains unclear. Germline V lookup: CDR1 SGHDN, CDR2 FVKESK. CDR3 length: 12 residues. V shed 8 bases and J shed 4 bases, with 11 bases lying between them. This chain's CDR3 is CASRGASYGYTF. Here the CDR3 DNA reads TGTGCCAGCCGTGGAGCTTCCTATGGCTACACCTTC.

V is TRBV29-1 and J is TRBJ2-1, with 13 bases identical to TRBD2. CDR1 and CDR2 (germline): SQVTM, ANQGSEA. Unmatched junction bases numbered 6, after V lost 6 bases and J lost 4 bases. The CDR3 is 15 amino acids. The DNA of the CDR3 is TGCAGCGTCGGACTAGCGGGAGAGGGGTACAATGAGCAGTTCTTC. Protein: CSVGLAGEGYNEQFF.

This clone appeared a few times. The chain has TRBV27 and TRBJ2-5; 7 bases are a match to TRBD1. V trimming: 4 bases; J trimming: 7 bases; junction bases outside the gene matches: 9. The CDR3 contains 14 residues. Germline CDR1 and CDR2: MNHEY and SMNVEV (reference sequence). CDR3 residues: CASSSTTGVGTQYF. The CDR3 DNA sequence: TGTGCCAGCAGTTCCACAACAGGGGTTGGGACCCAGTACTTC.

The chain links TRBV5-1 to TRBJ1-1; TRBD1 is a possible D gene (6 bases). V gave up 0 bases and J gave up 11 bases, with 14 bases separating them. Germline CDR1 and CDR2: SGHRS and YFSETQ. CDR3 length equals 13 residues. CDR3 in amino acids: CASSLGSGQSAFF. The CDR3 coding sequence is TGCGCCAGCAGCTTGGGATCAGGACAGAGCGCTTTCTTT.

This chain uses TRBV30 with TRBJ2-2; 12 nucleotides agree with TRBD2. After removal of 5 bases from V and 4 bases from J, the junction contained 5 bases not matched to a gene. The CDR3 spans 15 residues. Germline lookup yields CDR1 GTSNPN and CDR2 SVGIG (reference sequence). CDR3 sequence (DNA): TGTGCCTGGGCAGGACTAGCGGGACCCACCGGGGAGCTGTTTTTT. Its protein is CAWAGLAGPTGELFF.

The rearrangement joins TRBV11-3 to TRBJ1-6, with D hard to call. In germline, CDR1 is SGHNT, CDR2 YENEEA. This CDR3 has 14 residues. V was pared by 1 base and J by 2 bases, with 3 bases between. This CDR3 is CASSLGAYNSPLHF. In DNA form, the CDR3 reads TGTGCCAGCAGCTTAGGGGCCTATAATTCACCCCTCCACTTT.

The rearrangement uses TRBV6-5 and TRBJ2-5; D gene unclear. Looked up from germline, CDR1 is MNHEY and CDR2 is SVGAGI. CDR3 size: 13 residues. Trimming took 3 bases from V and 3 from J, leaving 8 bases between them. The CDR3 coding sequence is TGTGCCAGCAGTTATATGTGGGAAGAGACCCAGTACTTC. Translated: CASSYMWEETQYF.

V is TRBV9 and J is TRBJ2-5; TRBD1 is a possible D gene (6 bases). The CDR3 has 12 amino acids. V gave up 0 bases and J gave up 7 bases, with 7 bases separating them. From germline, CDR1 is SGDLS and CDR2 YYNGEE. The CDR3 DNA reads as TGTGCCAGCAGCGTAGGAGGGGGGACCCAGTACTTC. Amino acids: CASSVGGGTQYF.

V gene TRBV7-2 combines with J gene TRBJ1-6; D may be TRBD1 (6 bases). Germline CDR1 is SGHTA and CDR2 is FQGNSA. V lost 5 bases, J lost 3 bases, and 20 bases lay in between. This CDR3 is 18 amino acids long. Written as DNA, the CDR3 is TGTGCCAGCAGCCCTCCTGGGGGGCTAGGGGACTATAATTCACCCCTCCACTTT. This gives the protein CASSPPGGLGDYNSPLHF.

This clone was picked up one time. The chain links TRBV5-6 to TRBJ1-6; maybe TRBD1 (6 bases). Per the germline V gene, CDR1 is SGHDT and CDR2 is YYEEEE. CDR3 length: 16 residues. Trimming shortened V by 5 bases and J by 0 bases, and 12 bases separated the two germline ends. The CDR3 is CASSWTASSYNSPLHF. In DNA form, the CDR3 reads TGTGCCAGCAGTTGGACAGCTAGCTCCTATAATTCACCCCTCCACTTT.

The rearrangement joins TRBV4-2 to TRBJ2-1; D perhaps matches TRBD2 (5 bases). Trimming pared 5 bases from V and 8 bases from J, leaving 16 bases between. CDR3 size: 14 residues. The V gene's germline CDR1 is LGHNA and CDR2 YNFKEQ. CDR3 in amino acids: CASSSTLVGDEQFF. CDR3 coding DNA: TGTGCCAGCAGCTCGACACTAGTCGGGGATGAGCAGTTCTTC.

A few counts support this clone. The chain uses TRBV5-6 and TRBJ1-4; D gene unclear. CDR3 length equals 17 residues. V lost 3 bases to trimming and J lost 4 bases, with 19 bases between them. Germline CDR1 SGHDT, CDR2 YYEEEE. The CDR3 protein is CASSSSKRVLLNEKLFF. Written as DNA, the CDR3 is TGTGCCAGCAGCTCAAGTAAACGGGTCCTCCTTAATGAAAAACTGTTTTTT. Full variable domain (outside the CDR3, taken from reference TRBV5-6 and TRBJ1-4): DAGVTQSPTHLIKTRGQQVTLRCSPKSGHDTVSWYQQALGQGPQFIFQYYEEEERQRGNFPDRFSGHQFPNYSSELNVNALLLGDSALYLCASSSSKRVLLNEKLFFGSGTQLSVL.

The chain uses TRBV2 and TRBJ1-5; 8 bases map to TRBD1. Germline V lookup: CDR1 SNHLY, CDR2 FYNNEI. CDR3 length: 15 amino acids. Unmatched junction bases numbered 9, after V lost 6 bases and J lost 5 bases. As DNA, the CDR3 is TGTGCCAGCAGGGGGACAGGAGGATCCGATCAGCCCCAGCATTTT. Its translation: CASRGTGGSDQPQHF.

The chain employs TRBV27 and TRBJ1-1; a possible D gene is TRBD1 (6 bases). This CDR3 spans 14 amino acids. Germline loops: CDR1 MNHEY, CDR2 SMNVEV (reference sequence). The ends were cut back, 8 bases at V and 5 bases at J, with 18 bases in the middle. CDR3 in DNA: TGTGCCAGCTCCGAGGGCAGGGGCGATACTGAAGCTTTCTTT. As protein: CASSEGRGDTEAFF.

The J gene is TRBJ1-5, the V gene TRBV2, with D hard to call. The germline V and J ends were trimmed by 0 bases and 6 bases, with 6 bases remaining between them. The germline CDR1 and CDR2 sequences are SNHLY and FYNNEI. The CDR3 consists of 13 residues. The CDR3 loop is CASSEARAQPQHF. The DNA for the CDR3 is TGTGCCAGCAGTGAAGCGAGGGCTCAGCCCCAGCATTTT.